The clone carrying this T cell receptor (beta chain) has a count of ten or more. The data are from a study of T cell repertoires in cytomegalovirus infection. Study-level information: Indications came from public TCR beta signatures; they pointed to CMV infection and to a matching HLA type.

A single record per CDR3 protein comes from TCRdb applying MiXCR to the reads. The sample contains approximately 140,000 distinct CDR3 sequences, roughly 9% of which appear only once. Germline V gene sequence: CDR1 SQVTM, CDR2 ANQGSEA. Trimming left V 4 bases short and J 1 base short, with 16 bases between. The CDR3 contains 15 residues. The sequence derives from a human donor in good health (CMV status not recorded). Some clones in this sample may be carry-over from other donors' samples. What was sequenced was PBMCs. The chain has TRBV29-1 and TRBJ1-1, with D uncertain. The CDR3 sequence: CSVGLDGNPNTEAFF. CDR3 nucleotide sequence: TGCAGCGTTGGGCTAGACGGAAACCCGAACACTGAAGCTTTCTTT.